The clone carrying this T cell receptor (beta chain) was observed at least ten times. Its specificity is unknown. The record originates from a study of T cells in Graves' hyperthyroidism and ophthalmopathy. General study points: Most thyroid clonotypes expanded above 0.001 appeared in blood too. A model using 13 V-J features told ophthalmopathy apart from stable hyperthyroidism. Ophthalmopathy was identified by the model a median approximately six months ahead of onset.

Germline CDR1 is MNHEY and CDR2 is SVGEGT. CDR3 length equals 18 residues. The ends lost 4 bases at V and 1 base at J; junction bases unmatched: 13. TCR beta CDR3 region amplification was performed from RNA transcripts. The HTBI primer set drove a first-round RT-PCR of the TCR CDR3. TCRdb fed the multiplex PCR reads into MiXCR, producing one record per CDR3 protein. Of around 240,000 distinct CDR3 sequences in the sample, about 14% were seen once. This chain connects TRBV6-2 or TRBV6-3 to TRBJ2-4; 7 bases align to TRBD1. Sequenced input: blood. The clonotype comes from a woman in her forties with Graves' hyperthyroidism that later progressed to Graves' ophthalmopathy. CDR3 amino acids: CASSSFPRQGTAKNIQYF. The CDR3 nucleotides read TGTGCCAGCAGTTCTTTCCCCCGACAGGGCACCGCCAAAAACATTCAGTACTTC.